This T cell receptor beta chain was documented in a study of early T cells in non-severe SARS-CoV-2 infection. Overall study context: Chains were unpaired, as sequencing was done on bulk RNA from unsorted whole blood.

In germline, CDR1 is SQVTM, CDR2 ANQGSEA. The CDR3 has 12 amino acids. The V end was cut by 3 bases, the J end by 7 bases, with 10 bases between. Each cDNA molecule carried a unique molecular identifier. MiXCR, run by TCRdb on the 5' RACE reads, gives a single entry per CDR3 protein. This table holds 55,000 to 80,000 distinct CDR3 sequences, around 10% found once. A remark on this clonotype: The antigen remains unidentified.

Study-level points and caveats: Comparison of clonotypes with VDJdb favored anti-spike CD8 responses while missing private and CD4 specificities.

The receptor comes from an adult who was a healthcare worker with PCR-confirmed SARS-CoV-2 infection or an uninfected control (not recorded which). V usage is TRBV29-1 and J usage is TRBJ2-1, with D unclear. The sequencing sample was made of whole blood. The CDR3 loop reads CSVEFAANEQFF. CDR3 bases: TGCAGCGTTGAGTTTGCAGCTAATGAGCAGTTCTTC.